This T cell receptor beta chain was documented in a study of blood T cell repertoires in COVID-19. Study overall: The analysed material was cDNA or gDNA that came from T cells, B-cell-depleted T cells, or PBMCs.

Original analysis: How many nucleated cells were present was estimated from reference gene primer amplification. Assay used: immunoSEQ multiplex PCR; TCRdb lists only in-frame clones, some missing. The D gene and trimming were derived from the DNA, and the V and J assignments and clone size from that table. The table lists approximately 110,000 clones, about 90% of them singletons. The CDR3 consists of 10 residues. Germline CDR1 MDHEN, CDR2 SYDVKM. The V end lost 10 bases, the J end lost 10 bases, and 12 bases lay between the germline ends. Sequenced material: peripheral blood. The chain links TRBV28 to TRBJ2-3, with TRBD1 as a possible D gene (5 bases). The TCR originated in a woman aged 45-65 years with acute or convalescent COVID-19. Here the CDR3 reads CAISGHPQYF. CDR3 DNA: TGTGCCATCTCAGGGCATCCGCAGTATTTT.